This T cell receptor (beta chain) emerged from a study of T cells in Graves' hyperthyroidism and ophthalmopathy (dated by TCRdb to about 2019). Background for the entire study: Peripheral blood was collected at initial diagnosis, before any treatment. TCR V-J signatures able to tell the groups apart were searched for in a discovery cohort of approximately 95 patients, of whom roughly 42 had Graves' ophthalmopathy and 57 had stable Graves' hyperthyroidism. After sampling, hyperthyroidism patients received methimazole starting at 30 mg daily, and ophthalmopathy patients received high-dose intravenous methylprednisolone. Prospective prediction of ophthalmopathy was tested in an independent validation cohort of approximately 19 hyperthyroidism patients and around 16 patients who later progressed to ophthalmopathy. TCR Vbeta CDR3 sequencing of 140 or so peripheral blood samples (fewer than 45 ophthalmopathy, 75 hyperthyroidism and approximately 17 progressor patients) is reported in the paper. The 100 discovery patients were randomly divided into training and test sets at a 7:3 ratio. In more than five Graves' hyperthyroidism patients, the study also compared T-cell repertoires from thyroid tissue with T-cell repertoires from blood. Study-wide conclusions, independent of this receptor: Ophthalmopathy was separated from stable hyperthyroidism by a 13 V-J signature model, with approximately 86% sensitivity and approximately 81% specificity obtained in cross-validation and 80%/75% obtained in testing. Most expanded thyroid clonotypes (frequency above 0.001) were also detected in blood, a finding suggesting that blood repertoires may reflect thyroid immune responses. In validation, the model predicted progression to ophthalmopathy a median of around 6.5 months before onset, with roughly 68% sensitivity and roughly 73% specificity. Sample size was not statistically predetermined, and blinding of investigators to group allocation was not performed.

The germline V gene gives CDR1 as SGHNT and CDR2 as YENEEA. The CDR3 covers 15 residues, taking in both the cysteine and the phenylalanine. Only the CDR3 region is kept as DNA, spanning 45 bases read in frame from base 1. Trimming leaves V shorter by 5 bases and J shorter by 7 bases, with the junction holding 10 bases beyond the gene matches. This clonotype was picked up a small number of times. Its antigen remains unidentified. No quality values exist for individual bases; no much larger clone is one base distant. Amplification of TCR beta CDR3 regions was carried out from RNA transcripts. For the first round of RT-PCR on the TCR CDR3, the HTBI primer set was used together with the Qiagen OneStep RT-PCR kit. A second multiplex PCR round built the libraries, followed by size selection and purification. Paired-end sequencing of the libraries was performed with 100 bp reads on an Illumina HiSeq2000. Turning to the authors' computational methods: Raw data were processed with SOAPnuke, discarding reads with adapters, uncalled bases, mean Phred below 15, or no exact constant-primer or identifier match. High-quality paired reads were merged with COPE v1.2.5, and unique nucleotide sequences were defined as clonotypes. Clonotypes were aligned to IMGT TRBV, TRBD and TRBJ reference segments using MiTCR v1.1. Only V-J combinations with frequency above 0.0001, covering about 99% of repertoires, were analysed. The TCS score was defined as F50 (clonal expansion) divided by E x V (chaos), with BLOSUM62-based TCRdist calculated between CDR3 peptides within each V-J. Welch's t-statistics and random forest reduced fewer than 550 V-J features to 13, which were used in a naive Bayes classifier (R e1071). In-frame beta chains were kept once TCRdb had trimmed the public reads at Q25 with fastp and called clones with MiXCR. When rows share a CDR3 protein, they turn into one entry using the most common DNA and genes. These V and J calls derive from TCRdb rather than the authors' analysis. Across this sample there are over 250,000 distinct CDR3 sequences, with over 20% seen only once. Around 65% of the sample rests with the top ten.

Ophthalmopathy patients had moderately to severely active disease, Clinical Activity Score of at least 3, NOSPECS grade of at least 4, and duration under 3 months. The study excluded patients with uncontrolled infections, other autoimmune diseases, pregnancy or lactation. Clinical symptoms, serum thyroxine and TRAb, thyroid ultrasound, and orbital computed tomography formed the basis for the diagnoses. Ficoll-Paque density gradient centrifugation was used to isolate PBMCs from 9.5 to 10 ml of fresh peripheral blood. Trizol reagent was used to extract total RNA, and RNA quality was then checked on an Agilent 2100 Bioanalyzer.

This clonotype was obtained from a man aged 25 to 40 with Graves' ophthalmopathy. The rearranged segments are TRBV11-3 and TRBJ2-1; 8 bases in between match TRBD2. Sequencing used blood. Here the CDR3 is given as CASSPSAGANNEQFF. DNA sequence: TGTGCCAGCAGCCCCTCAGCGGGAGCCAATAATGAGCAGTTCTTC.